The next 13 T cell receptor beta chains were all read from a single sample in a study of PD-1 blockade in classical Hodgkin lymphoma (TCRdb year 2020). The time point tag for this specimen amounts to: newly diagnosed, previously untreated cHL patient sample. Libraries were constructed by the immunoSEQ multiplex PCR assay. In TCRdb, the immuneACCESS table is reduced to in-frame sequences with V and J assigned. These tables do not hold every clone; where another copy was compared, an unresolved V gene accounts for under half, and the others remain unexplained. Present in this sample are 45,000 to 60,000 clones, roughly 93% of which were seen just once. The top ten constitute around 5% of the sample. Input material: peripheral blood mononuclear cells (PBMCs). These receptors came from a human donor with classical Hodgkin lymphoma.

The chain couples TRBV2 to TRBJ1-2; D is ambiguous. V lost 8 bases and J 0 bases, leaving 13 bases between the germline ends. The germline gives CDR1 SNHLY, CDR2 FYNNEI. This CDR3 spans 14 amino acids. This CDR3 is CASGWEGTNYGYTF. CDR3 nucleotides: TGTGCCAGCGGTTGGGAGGGAACTAACTATGGCTACACCTTC.

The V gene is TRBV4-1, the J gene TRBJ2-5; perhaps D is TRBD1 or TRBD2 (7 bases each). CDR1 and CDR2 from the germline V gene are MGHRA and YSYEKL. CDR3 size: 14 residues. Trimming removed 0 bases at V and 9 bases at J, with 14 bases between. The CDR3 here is CASSQDQGGTAQYF. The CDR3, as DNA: TGCGCCAGCAGCCAAGACCAGGGGGGGACGGCCCAGTACTTC.

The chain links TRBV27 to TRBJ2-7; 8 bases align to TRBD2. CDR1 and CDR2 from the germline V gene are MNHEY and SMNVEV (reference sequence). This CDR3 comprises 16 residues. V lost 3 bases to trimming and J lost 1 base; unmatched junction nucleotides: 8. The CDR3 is CASSFSGGAASYEQYF. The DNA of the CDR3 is TGTGCCAGCAGTTTCTCGGGGGGGGCCGCATCCTACGAGCAGTACTTC.

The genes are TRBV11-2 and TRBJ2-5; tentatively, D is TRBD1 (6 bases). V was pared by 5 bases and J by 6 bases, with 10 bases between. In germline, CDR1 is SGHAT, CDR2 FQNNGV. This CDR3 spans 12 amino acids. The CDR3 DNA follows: TGTGCCAGCAGCCTGAGGGGGAAGACCCAGTACTTC. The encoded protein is CASSLRGKTQYF.

The CDR3 nucleotides read TGTGCCAGCAGCAAACGGGGGCGTTCACCTGGGGAGCTGTTTTTT. This sequence encodes CASSKRGRSPGELFF. This chain links TRBV7-8 with TRBJ2-2; D may match TRBD1 or TRBD2 (6 bases each). The CDR3 has 15 residues. Between the trimmed V and J ends, which lost 5 bases and 8 bases, there was a span of 18 bases. Germline-derived CDR1 and CDR2 are SGHVS and FQNEAQ.

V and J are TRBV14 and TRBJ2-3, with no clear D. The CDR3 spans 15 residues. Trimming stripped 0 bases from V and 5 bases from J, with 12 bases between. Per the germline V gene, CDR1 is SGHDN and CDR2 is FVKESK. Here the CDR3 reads CASSQDPTPVDTQYF. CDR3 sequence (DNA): TGTGCCAGCAGCCAAGATCCAACACCAGTAGATACGCAGTATTTT.

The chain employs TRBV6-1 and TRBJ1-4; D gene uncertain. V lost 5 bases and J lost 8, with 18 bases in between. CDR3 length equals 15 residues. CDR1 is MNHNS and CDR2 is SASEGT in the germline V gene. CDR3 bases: TGTGCCAGCAGTACCGGGCCCAAACCGGACGAAAAACTGTTTTTT. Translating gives CASSTGPKPDEKLFF.

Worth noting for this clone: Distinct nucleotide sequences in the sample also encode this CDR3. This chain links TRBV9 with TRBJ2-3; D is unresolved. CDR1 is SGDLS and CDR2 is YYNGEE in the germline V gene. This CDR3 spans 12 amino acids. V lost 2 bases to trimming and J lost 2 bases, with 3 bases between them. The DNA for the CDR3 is TGTGCCAGCAGCGTTTCCACAGATACGCAGTATTTT. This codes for CASSVSTDTQYF. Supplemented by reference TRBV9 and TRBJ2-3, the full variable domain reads DSGVTQTPKHLITATGQRVTLRCSPRSGDLSVYWYQQSLDQGLQFLIQYYNGEERAKGNILERFSAQQFPDLHSELNLSSLELGDSALYFCASSVSTDTQYFGPGTRLTVL.

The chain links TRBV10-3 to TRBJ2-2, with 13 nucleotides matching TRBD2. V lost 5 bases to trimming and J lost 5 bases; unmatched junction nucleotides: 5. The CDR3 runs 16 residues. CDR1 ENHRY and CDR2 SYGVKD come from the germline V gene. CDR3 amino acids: CAISSWTSGRTGELFF. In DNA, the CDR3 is TGTGCCATCAGTTCTTGGACTAGCGGGAGAACCGGGGAGCTGTTTTTT.

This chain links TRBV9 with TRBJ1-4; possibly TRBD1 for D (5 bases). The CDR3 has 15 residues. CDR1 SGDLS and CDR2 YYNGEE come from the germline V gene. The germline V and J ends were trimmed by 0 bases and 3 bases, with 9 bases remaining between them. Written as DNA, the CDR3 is TGTGCCAGCAGCGTAGATCGGGGCCCTAATGAAAAACTGTTTTTT. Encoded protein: CASSVDRGPNEKLFF.

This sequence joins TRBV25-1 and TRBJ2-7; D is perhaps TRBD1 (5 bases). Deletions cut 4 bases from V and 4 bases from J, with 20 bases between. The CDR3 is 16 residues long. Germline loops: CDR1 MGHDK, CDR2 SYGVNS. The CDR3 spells CASSVVVFQGSYEQYV. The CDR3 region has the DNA TGTGCCAGCAGTGTGGTGGTCTTCCAGGGCTCTTACGAGCAGTACGTC.

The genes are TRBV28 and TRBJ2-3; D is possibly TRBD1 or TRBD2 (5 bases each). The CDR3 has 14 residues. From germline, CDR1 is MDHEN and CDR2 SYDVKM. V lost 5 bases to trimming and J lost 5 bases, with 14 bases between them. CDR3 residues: CASSPGSGEDTQYF. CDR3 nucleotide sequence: TGTGCCAGCAGTCCAGGGAGCGGTGAAGATACGCAGTATTTT.

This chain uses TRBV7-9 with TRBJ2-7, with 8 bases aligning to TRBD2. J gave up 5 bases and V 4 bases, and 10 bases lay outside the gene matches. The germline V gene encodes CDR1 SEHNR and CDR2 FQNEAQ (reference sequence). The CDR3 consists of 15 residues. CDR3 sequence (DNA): TGTGCCAGCAGCTCGGGAAGCGGGAGAGGAAACGAGCAGTACTTC. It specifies CASSSGSGRGNEQYF.